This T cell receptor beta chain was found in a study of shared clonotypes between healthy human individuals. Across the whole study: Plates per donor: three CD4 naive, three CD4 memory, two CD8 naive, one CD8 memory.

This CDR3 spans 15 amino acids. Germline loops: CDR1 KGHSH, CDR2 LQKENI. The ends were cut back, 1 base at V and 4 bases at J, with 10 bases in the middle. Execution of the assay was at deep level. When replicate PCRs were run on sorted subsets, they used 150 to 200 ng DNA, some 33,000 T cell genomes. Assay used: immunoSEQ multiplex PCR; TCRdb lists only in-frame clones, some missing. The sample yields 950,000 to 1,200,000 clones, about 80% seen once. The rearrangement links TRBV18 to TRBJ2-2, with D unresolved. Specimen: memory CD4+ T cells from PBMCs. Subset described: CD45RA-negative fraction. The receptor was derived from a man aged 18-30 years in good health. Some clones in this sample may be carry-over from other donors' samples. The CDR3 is CASSPRRQSTGELFF. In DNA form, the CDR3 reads TGTGCCAGCTCACCACGGCGGCAGAGCACCGGGGAGCTGTTTTTT.